These 26 T cell receptor beta chains were sequenced from one sample in a study of low-dose radiotherapy and immunotherapy resistance in tumors. Covering alpha and beta chains, TRAV- and TRBV-specific primers were used for the first-strand cDNA. TCRs underwent about 22 PCR cycles of amplification with a constant-region primer and V-primer adapter. TCRdb called the reads again in MiXCR, with one record for every CDR3 protein. The table shows about 44,000 distinct CDR3 sequences, with 25% to 30% occurring only once. Time point described: after trial treatment. Treatment defined: LDRT plus nivolumab, ipilimumab, low-dose cyclophosphamide and aspirin (RACIN trial). This material consisted of PBMCs, taken after low-dose radiotherapy plus immunotherapy. All receptors derive from a male donor with prostate cancer.

This clonotype was found many times. The J gene is TRBJ2-7, the V gene TRBV7-2; 7 nucleotides align to TRBD1. This CDR3 is built from 15 residues. V dropped 5 bases and J dropped 3; count of bases not matched to a gene: 10. Germline V gene sequence: CDR1 SGHTA, CDR2 FQGNSA. The CDR3 coding sequence is TGTGCCAGCAGCGCCCCCGACAGGGCCAACTACGAGCAGTACTTC. Residues: CASSAPDRANYEQYF. The complete variable domain, with remaining parts taken from reference TRBV7-2 and TRBJ2-7, reads GAGVSQSPSNKVTEKGKDVELRCDPISGHTALYWYRQSLGQGLEFLIYFQGNSAPDKSGLPSDRFSAERTGGSVSTLTIQRTQQEDSAVYLCASSAPDRANYEQYFGPGTRLTVT.

The count of this clonotype is one. The chain recombines TRBV2 with TRBJ2-7; D call uncertain. The V gene's germline CDR1 is SNHLY and CDR2 FYNNEI. The V end was cut by 5 bases, the J end by 3 bases, with 5 bases between. The CDR3 totals 11 residues. CDR3 sequence: CASSPVYEQYF. The DNA of the CDR3 is TGTGCCAGCAGTCCTGTCTACGAGCAGTACTTC.

In the case of this clonotype: This is likely an artifact of a read error, given a far larger clone one base away. This sequence joins TRBV6-6 and TRBJ2-5; 8 positions agree with TRBD1. CDR3 size: 15 residues. J gave up 5 bases and V 7 bases, and 12 bases lay outside the gene matches. CDR1 and CDR2 from the germline V gene are MNHNY and SVGAGI (reference sequence). The CDR3 sequence is CASTTTAGGTETQYF. In DNA, the CDR3 is TGTGCCAGCACCACGACCGCAGGGGGCACGGAGACCCAGTACTTC.

The V gene is TRBV27, the J gene TRBJ2-7; D possibly corresponds to TRBD1 (5 bases). V gave up 4 bases and J gave up 3 bases, with 10 bases separating them. In germline, CDR1 is MNHEY, CDR2 SMNVEV (reference sequence). The CDR3 is made up of 13 amino acids. The CDR3 DNA follows: TGTGCCAGCAGTTATACAGGAGTCTACGAGCAGTACTTC. Encoded protein: CASSYTGVYEQYF.

Turning to this clonotype: Only one base separates this from a far larger clonotype, so it likely reflects a read error. The rearrangement uses TRBV5-8 and TRBJ1-1, with D uncertain. CDR3 length equals 13 residues. Germline V gene lookup returns CDR1 SGHTS and CDR2 YDEGEE. Trimming took off 5 bases at V and 0 bases at J, with 8 bases between the two ends. CDR3 sequence: CASSHSLNTEAFF. The CDR3 bases are TGTGCCAGCAGTCACTCGCTGAACACTGAAGCTTTCTTT.

This clonotype appeared many times. The CDR3 region is CASTGTGNYGYTF. CDR3 bases: TGTGCCAGCACCGGGACAGGGAACTATGGCTACACCTTC. The rearrangement uses TRBV2 and TRBJ1-2; 9 positions match TRBD1. The CDR3 contains 13 residues. Germline values: CDR1 SNHLY, CDR2 FYNNEI. Losses at the gene ends were 7 bases for V and 2 bases for J; bases not matched to a gene: 2.

This clonotype was picked up many times. The chain combines TRBV9 with TRBJ2-3; possible D gene TRBD2, 6 bases. This CDR3 region has 14 residues. CDR1 SGDLS and CDR2 YYNGEE come from the germline V gene. With 4 bases removed from V and 5 bases from J, the gap between germline ends came to 14 bases. The CDR3 DNA follows: TGTGCCAGCAGCCAAGGCGGGATCCAAGATACGCAGTATTTT. Residues: CASSQGGIQDTQYF.

The table lists this clonotype with many counts. V and J are TRBV12-3 or TRBV12-4 and TRBJ1-3; D is possibly TRBD1 (5 bases). V shed 5 bases and J shed 4 bases, with 12 bases lying between them. The CDR3 contains 14 residues. CDR3 DNA: TGTGCCAGCAGTCCGCAGGGAGGAGGAAACACCATATATTTT. It codes for CASSPQGGGNTIYF.

This clonotype was counted ten times or more. This chain links TRBV6-6 with TRBJ1-2; 11 bases are shared with TRBD1. Germline trimming cut 0 bases from V and 8 bases from J; bases unmatched to any gene: 5. Germline-derived CDR1 and CDR2 are MNHNY and SVGAGI (reference sequence). The CDR3 is made up of 15 amino acids. The CDR3: CASSYSGQGAKGYTF. The CDR3 DNA sequence: TGTGCCAGCAGTTACTCCGGACAGGGGGCTAAGGGCTACACCTTC.

This clonotype was observed many times. The chain has TRBV11-3 and TRBJ2-7; D is ambiguous. V lost 4 bases and J lost 6, with 13 bases in between. Germline CDR1 reads SGHNT; CDR2 reads YENEEA. The CDR3 runs to 13 residues. The CDR3 nucleotides read TGTGCCAGCAGCTCCCATCCCGGCGGCGAGCAGTACTTC. Protein sequence: CASSSHPGGEQYF.

This rearrangement joins TRBV28 to TRBJ2-3; 9 bases align to TRBD2. CDR3 length equals 15 residues. Germline V CDR1 and CDR2: MDHEN, SYDVKM. The ends lost 4 bases at V and 6 bases at J; junction bases unmatched: 8. The CDR3 sequence is CASSWVSGRGDTQYF. The CDR3, as DNA: TGTGCCAGCAGTTGGGTTAGCGGGAGAGGGGATACGCAGTATTTT.

This clonotype showed up many times. V and J are TRBV6-5 and TRBJ2-7; 7 bases map to TRBD1. Germline V gene sequence: CDR1 MNHEY, CDR2 SVGAGI. With V trimmed by 5 bases and J by 2 bases, 9 bases remained unmatched. This CDR3 spans 15 amino acids. The CDR3 sequence: CASSQRQGPTYEQYF. The CDR3 DNA reads as TGTGCCAGCAGTCAGCGACAGGGCCCCACCTACGAGCAGTACTTC.

This clonotype was seen at least ten times. The chain joins TRBV2 to TRBJ2-5, with TRBD1 as a possible D gene (6 bases). V shed 6 bases and J shed 7 bases, with 15 bases lying between them. Germline lookup yields CDR1 SNHLY and CDR2 FYNNEI. The CDR3 extends over 13 amino acids. The DNA for the CDR3 is TGTGCCAGCAGGACGACAGGCCCAACGACCCAGTACTTC. Its protein is CASRTTGPTTQYF.

This clonotype was observed many times. The chain joins TRBV5-1 to TRBJ2-7; the match to TRBD1 covers 8 bases. This CDR3 comprises 15 residues. The ends lost 4 bases at V and 7 bases at J; junction bases unmatched: 13. Germline V gene data show CDR1 as SGHRS and CDR2 as YFSETQ. The DNA of the CDR3 is TGCGCCAGCAGCATCATGACAGGGGCTGGAGGGGAGCAGTACTTC. This encodes CASSIMTGAGGEQYF.

The sample holds many counts of this clonotype. This chain links TRBV11-2 with TRBJ2-7; 7 bases match TRBD1. The CDR3 runs 15 residues. Trimming removed 4 bases from V and 9 bases from J; junction bases left unmatched: 15. Germline V gene data show CDR1 as SGHAT and CDR2 as FQNNGV. The CDR3: CASSSLGQEKIGQYF. The CDR3 bases are TGTGCCAGCAGCTCACTTGGACAGGAAAAGATTGGGCAGTACTTC.

At least ten counts were recorded for this clonotype. The chain joins TRBV14 to TRBJ2-7; D is possibly TRBD2 (6 bases). The germline V and J ends were trimmed by 2 bases and 5 bases, with 13 bases remaining between them. CDR1 is SGHDN and CDR2 is FVKESK in the germline V gene. The CDR3 is 14 residues long. The CDR3 coding sequence is TGTGCCAGCAGCCAATTCCGCGGGGCCGACGAGCAGTACTTC. Protein: CASSQFRGADEQYF.

This clonotype showed up just a few times. This likely stems from a read error, as it lies one base from a far larger clone. The chain couples TRBV6-8 to TRBJ1-6; D call uncertain. Germline CDR1 reads MNHGY; CDR2 reads SAAAGT. This CDR3 is built from 14 residues. In nucleotides, the CDR3 is TGTGCCAGCAAGGGCAGCTCCTATAATACACCCCTCCACTTT. Amino acid sequence: CASKGSSYNTPLHF.

This clonotype was observed at least ten times. The rearrangement links TRBV20-1 to TRBJ1-2; unclear D gene. This CDR3 region has 13 residues. CDR1 and CDR2 from the germline V gene are DFQATT and SNEGSKA (reference sequence). V was trimmed by 6 bases and J by 1 base, leaving 12 bases between them. The CDR3 loop reads CSALRADNYGYTF. For the CDR3, the DNA is TGCAGTGCCCTTCGGGCGGATAACTATGGCTACACCTTC.

This clonotype came up many times. This sequence joins TRBV9 and TRBJ2-3, with 8 bases matching TRBD2. This CDR3 is 17 amino acids long. CDR1 is SGDLS, CDR2 YYNGEE, per germline. V lost 0 bases to trimming and J lost 1 base; unmatched junction nucleotides: 7. CDR3 nucleotides: TGTGCCAGCAGCGTAGCTCCAAGCGGGGGAGGCACAGATACGCAGTATTTT. It yields the protein CASSVAPSGGGTDTQYF.

On this clonotype: A read error is the likely source, as a far larger clone sits one nucleotide away. The chain uses TRBV7-6 and TRBJ2-1; unclear D gene. The CDR3 is 13 residues long. Per germline, CDR1 SGHVS and CDR2 FNYEAQ. Trimming shortened V by 7 bases and J by 10 bases, and 17 bases separated the two germline ends. CDR3 sequence reads: CASTLGPAYEQFF. CDR3 nucleotides: TGTGCCAGCACCCTCGGGCCCGCCTACGAGCAGTTCTTC.

This clonotype was observed at least ten times. The rearrangement links TRBV28 to TRBJ2-7; TRBD1 matches 8 bases. This CDR3 contains 13 residues. From germline, CDR1 is MDHEN and CDR2 SYDVKM. J was trimmed by 7 bases and V by 6 bases; bases with no gene match: 8. The CDR3 region is CASRPDRAWEQYF. CDR3 sequence (DNA): TGTGCCAGCAGACCGGACAGGGCTTGGGAGCAGTACTTC.

J is TRBJ2-1 and V is TRBV18, with D perhaps being TRBD1 or TRBD2 (5 bases each). The CDR3 totals 13 residues. Trimming removed 0 bases at V and 9 bases at J, with 9 bases between. Looked up from germline, CDR1 is KGHSH and CDR2 is LQKENI. The CDR3 DNA sequence: TGTGCCAGCTCACCACCCGGGGCGAGTGAGCAGTTCTTC. It yields the protein CASSPPGASEQFF.

CDR3 sequence reads: CASSLGTGSYNEQFF. For the CDR3, the DNA is TGCGCCAGCAGCTTGGGGACAGGGAGCTACAATGAGCAGTTCTTC. The chain joins TRBV5-1 to TRBJ2-1; the match to TRBD1 covers 8 bases. CDR3 length equals 15 residues. The V gene end was trimmed by 0 bases and the J gene end by 3 bases; junction bases not matched to a gene: 2. Germline CDR1 reads SGHRS; CDR2 reads YFSETQ.

Many counts were recorded for this clonotype. The chain carries TRBV9 and TRBJ2-1; TRBD2 aligns across 7 bases. V shed 0 bases, J shed 3 bases, and the junction held 3 bases outside the gene matches. Germline V gives CDR1 SGDLS, CDR2 YYNGEE. The CDR3 extends over 15 amino acids. The CDR3 bases are TGTGCCAGCAGCGTAGAGCTAGCGGACTACAATGAGCAGTTCTTC. The encoded protein is CASSVELADYNEQFF.

This clonotype was observed many times. The chain joins TRBV2 to TRBJ2-2, with 8 bases matching TRBD1. With 4 bases clipped from V and 4 bases from J, the junction kept 5 bases outside the gene matches. CDR1 is SNHLY, CDR2 FYNNEI, per germline. CDR3 length: 15 amino acids. The CDR3 DNA follows: TGTGCCAGCAGTGTGGACAGGGCGGGCACCGGGGAGCTGTTTTTT. Its protein product is CASSVDRAGTGELFF.

This clonotype was observed many times. This chain uses TRBV12-3 or TRBV12-4 with TRBJ2-7; 10 nucleotides align to TRBD1. J was trimmed by 5 bases and V by 6 bases; bases with no gene match: 4. This CDR3 region has 13 residues. CDR3 in DNA: TGTGCCAGCAGCGCGACAGGGGGCCACGAGCAGTACTTC. Amino acids: CASSATGGHEQYF.